This T cell receptor beta chain derives from a study of response to subunit inactivated influenza vaccine (dated by TCRdb to the late 2010s). Background on the whole study: Deep quantitative profiling of the T cell receptor repertoire was used in the study to follow responses to a trivalent subunit inactivated influenza vaccine.

The study at large found these results: According to the authors, only a limited number of new T cells may be recruited by each seasonal influenza vaccination.

With respect to this clonotype: Its antigen is unknown. No qualities accompany the bases; no much larger clone lies one base away.

Via the germline V gene, CDR1 is LGHNA and CDR2 YNFKEQ. The junction shows trimming of 4 bases on V and 8 bases on J, and the gene matches do not reach 18 bases of it. From its cysteine to its phenylalanine, the CDR3 spans 19 amino acids. Only the CDR3 DNA is retained, 57 bases long and in frame from the first base. Library construction relied on RT-PCR. Instrument on record: Illumina HiSeq 2500. Using fastp at Q25 and MiXCR, TCRdb reprocessed the public reads and kept productive beta chains. Each CDR3 protein appears once, grouped with its most common genes and DNA. Here the sample has 550,000 to 800,000 distinct CDR3 sequences; 14% occur a single time. The ten biggest clones cover around 6.5% of the sample.

Sequenced material: PBMCs from blood, taken around two weeks before vaccination. The origin of this receptor is a man between 45 and 60 years old who received an inactivated influenza vaccine. Donor details come from another sample of the same person, matched by shared clones. The receptor chain draws on TRBV4-2 and TRBJ2-3, with 13 bases in between that match TRBD2. DNA sequence: TGTGCCAGCAGCCCGAGGACTAGCGGGGGAAAAAACAGGGAGGGTACGCAGTATTTT. This translates into CASSPRTSGGKNREGTQYF.